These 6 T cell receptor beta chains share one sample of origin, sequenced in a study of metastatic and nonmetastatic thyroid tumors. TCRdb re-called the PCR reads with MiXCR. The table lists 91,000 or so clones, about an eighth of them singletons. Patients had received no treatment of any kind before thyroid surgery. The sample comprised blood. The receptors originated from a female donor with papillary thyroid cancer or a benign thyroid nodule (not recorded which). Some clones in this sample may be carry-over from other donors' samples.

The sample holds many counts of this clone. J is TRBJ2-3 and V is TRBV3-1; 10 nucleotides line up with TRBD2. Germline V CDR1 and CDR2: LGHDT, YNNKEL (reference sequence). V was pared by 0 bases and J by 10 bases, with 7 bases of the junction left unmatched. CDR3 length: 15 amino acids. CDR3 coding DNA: TGTGCCAGCAGCCAAGATGGGACTAGCGTTAATGCGCAGTATTTT. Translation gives CASSQDGTSVNAQYF.

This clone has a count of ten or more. The CDR3 bases are TGTGCCAGCAGCTCGACGGGAGGATCATACAATGAGCAGTTCTTC. It specifies CASSSTGGSYNEQFF. V usage is TRBV7-6 and J usage is TRBJ2-1, with TRBD2 identical over 7 bases. CDR1 SGHVS and CDR2 FNYEAQ come from the germline V gene. V shed 4 bases and J 4 bases; nucleotides not matched to a gene: 7. The CDR3 length is 15 residues.

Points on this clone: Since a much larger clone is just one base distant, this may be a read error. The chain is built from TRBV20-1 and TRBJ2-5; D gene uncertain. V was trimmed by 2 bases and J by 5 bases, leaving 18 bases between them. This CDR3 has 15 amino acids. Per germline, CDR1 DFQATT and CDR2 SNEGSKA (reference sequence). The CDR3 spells CSARSSIQLRETQYF. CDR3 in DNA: TGCAGTGCTAGATCAAGCATCCAGCTCCGGGAGACCCAGTACTTC.

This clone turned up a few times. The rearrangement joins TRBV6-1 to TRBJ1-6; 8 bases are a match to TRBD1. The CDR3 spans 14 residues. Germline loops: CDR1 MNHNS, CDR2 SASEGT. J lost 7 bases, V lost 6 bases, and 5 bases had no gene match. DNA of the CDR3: TGTGCCAGCAGCTTGGACAGGGCCAATTCACCCCTCCACTTT. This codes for CASSLDRANSPLHF.

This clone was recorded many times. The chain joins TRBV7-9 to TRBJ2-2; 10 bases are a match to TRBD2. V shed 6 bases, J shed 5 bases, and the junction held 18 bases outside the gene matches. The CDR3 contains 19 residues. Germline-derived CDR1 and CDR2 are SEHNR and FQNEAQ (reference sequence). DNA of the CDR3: TGTGCCAGCAGACCAGGGGGGCTAGCGGGAGAAAGGCGGACCGGGGAGCTGTTTTTT. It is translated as CASRPGGLAGERRTGELFF. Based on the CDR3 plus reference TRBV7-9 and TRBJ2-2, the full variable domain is DTGVSQNPRHKITKRGQNVTFRCDPISEHNRLYWYRQTLGQGPEFLTYFQNEAQLEKSRLLSDRFSAERPKGSFSTLEIQRTEQGDSAMYLCASRPGGLAGERRTGELFFGEGSRLTVL.

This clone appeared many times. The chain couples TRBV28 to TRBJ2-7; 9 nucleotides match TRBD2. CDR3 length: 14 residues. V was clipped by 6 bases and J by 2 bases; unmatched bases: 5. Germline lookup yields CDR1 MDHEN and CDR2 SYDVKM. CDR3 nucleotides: TGTGCCAGCAGAGCTAGCGGGAACCCCTACGAGCAGTACTTC. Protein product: CASRASGNPYEQYF.